What follows is one T cell receptor beta chain and its context. Time point: newly diagnosed GD, antithyroid drugs for less than 3 months. Following extraction of RNA from PBMCs, that RNA was used to make the TCR library. This CDR3 has 15 amino acids. Trimming left V 7 bases short and J 0 bases short, with 14 bases between. Per germline, CDR1 LGHNT and CDR2 FRNRAP. The sample is drawn from a study of regulatory T cells in long-lasting Graves disease. For TCR beta, libraries came from iRepertoire HTBI primers and Arm-PCR of CDR3 regions. MiXCR was run by TCRdb on the multiplex PCR reads, yielding one entry per CDR3 protein. The data contain some 500,000 distinct CDR3 sequences, approximately 15% of them singletons. The data were also submitted as part of a second study, on T cells in Graves' hyperthyroidism and ophthalmopathy. That source notes: From stable hyperthyroidism, ophthalmopathy was set apart by a 13 V-J model.

The rearrangement links TRBV12-5 to TRBJ2-3; tentatively, D is TRBD2 (5 bases). Sample: peripheral blood mononuclear cells (PBMCs), taken at new diagnosis, from a patient treated with antithyroid drugs. This TCR was recovered from a man aged 25 to 40 with Graves disease. This chain's CDR3 is CASALDYSSTDTQYF. The CDR3 coding sequence is TGTGCTAGTGCCCTCGACTATTCTAGCACAGATACGCAGTATTTT.